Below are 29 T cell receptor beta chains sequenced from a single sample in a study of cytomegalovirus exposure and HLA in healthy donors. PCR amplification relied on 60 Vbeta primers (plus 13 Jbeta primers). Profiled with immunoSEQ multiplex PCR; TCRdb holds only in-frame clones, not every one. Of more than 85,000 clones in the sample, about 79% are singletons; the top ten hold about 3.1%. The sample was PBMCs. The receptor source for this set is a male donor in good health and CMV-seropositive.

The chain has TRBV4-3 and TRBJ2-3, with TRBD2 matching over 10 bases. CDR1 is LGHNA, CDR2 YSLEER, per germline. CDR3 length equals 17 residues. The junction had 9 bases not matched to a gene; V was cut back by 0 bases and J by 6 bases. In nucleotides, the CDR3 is TGCGCCAGCAGCCAAGATCTACTAGCGGGGTCTTCGGATACGCAGTATTTT. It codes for CASSQDLLAGSSDTQYF.

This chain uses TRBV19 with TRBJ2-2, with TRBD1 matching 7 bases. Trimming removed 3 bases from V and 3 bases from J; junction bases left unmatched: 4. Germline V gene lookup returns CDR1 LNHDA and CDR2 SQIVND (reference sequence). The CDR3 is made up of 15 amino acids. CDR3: CASSIGQAHTGELFF. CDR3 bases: TGTGCCAGTAGTATCGGACAGGCCCACACCGGGGAGCTGTTTTTT.

The CDR3 spells CASGLVPGGNEQFF. The CDR3 coding sequence is TGTGCTAGTGGTTTGGTACCGGGGGGGAATGAGCAGTTCTTC. The rearrangement joins TRBV12-5 to TRBJ2-1, with 8 positions matching TRBD2. The germline V gene encodes CDR1 LGHNT and CDR2 FRNRAP. The CDR3 has 14 residues. V lost 0 bases to trimming and J lost 7 bases; unmatched junction nucleotides: 2.

The CDR3 is CAWSMGRGFNQPQHF. The DNA of the CDR3 is TGTGCCTGGAGTATGGGCAGGGGCTTCAATCAGCCCCAGCATTTT. This chain joins TRBV30 and TRBJ1-5, with D possibly TRBD1 on 6 matching bases. Germline lookup yields CDR1 GTSNPN and CDR2 SVGIG (reference sequence). CDR3 length: 15 amino acids. Trimming shortened V by 2 bases and J by 3 bases, and 14 bases separated the two germline ends.

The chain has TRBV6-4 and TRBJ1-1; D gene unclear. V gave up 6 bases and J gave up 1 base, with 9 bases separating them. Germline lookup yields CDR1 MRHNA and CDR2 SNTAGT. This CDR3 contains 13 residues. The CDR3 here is CASSFEANTEAFF. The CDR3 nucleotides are TGTGCCAGCAGCTTTGAGGCGAACACTGAAGCTTTCTTT.

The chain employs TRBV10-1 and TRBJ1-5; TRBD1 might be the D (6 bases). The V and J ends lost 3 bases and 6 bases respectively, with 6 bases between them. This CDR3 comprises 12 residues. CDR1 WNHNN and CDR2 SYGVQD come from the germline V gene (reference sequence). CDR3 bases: TGCGCCAGCAGTGAAGGGGGTCAGCCCCAGCATTTT. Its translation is CASSEGGQPQHF.

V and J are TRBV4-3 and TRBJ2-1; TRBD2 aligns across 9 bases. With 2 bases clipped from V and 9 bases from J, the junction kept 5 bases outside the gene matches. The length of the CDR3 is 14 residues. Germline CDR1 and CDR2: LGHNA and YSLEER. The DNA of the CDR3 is TGCGCCAGCAGCCAATCGGCGGGGGGGCGTGAGCAGTTCTTC. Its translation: CASSQSAGGREQFF.

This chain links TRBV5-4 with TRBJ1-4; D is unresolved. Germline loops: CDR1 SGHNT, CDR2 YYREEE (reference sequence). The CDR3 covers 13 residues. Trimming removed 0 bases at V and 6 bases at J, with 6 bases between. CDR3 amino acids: CASSLDRDEKLFF. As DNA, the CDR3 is TGTGCCAGCAGCTTGGACCGGGATGAAAAACTGTTTTTT.

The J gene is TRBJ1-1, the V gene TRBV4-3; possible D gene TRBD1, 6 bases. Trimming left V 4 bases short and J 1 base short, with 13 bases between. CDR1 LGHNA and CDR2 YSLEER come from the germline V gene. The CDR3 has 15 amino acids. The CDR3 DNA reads TGCGCCAGCAGCCGCAACCTACAGGGGAACACTGAAGCTTTCTTT. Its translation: CASSRNLQGNTEAFF.

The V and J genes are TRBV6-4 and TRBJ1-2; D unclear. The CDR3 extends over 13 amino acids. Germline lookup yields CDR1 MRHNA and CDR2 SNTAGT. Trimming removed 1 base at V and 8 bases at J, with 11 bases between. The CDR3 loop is CASSDWAVGGYTF. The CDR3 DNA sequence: TGTGCCAGCAGTGACTGGGCAGTTGGCGGCTACACCTTC.

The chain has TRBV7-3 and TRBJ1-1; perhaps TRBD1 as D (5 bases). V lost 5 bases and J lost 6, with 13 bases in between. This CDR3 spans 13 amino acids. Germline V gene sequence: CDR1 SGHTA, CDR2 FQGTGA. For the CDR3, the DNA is TGTGCCAGCAGCCTAGGGCGGGGCGCTGAAGCTTTCTTT. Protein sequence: CASSLGRGAEAFF.

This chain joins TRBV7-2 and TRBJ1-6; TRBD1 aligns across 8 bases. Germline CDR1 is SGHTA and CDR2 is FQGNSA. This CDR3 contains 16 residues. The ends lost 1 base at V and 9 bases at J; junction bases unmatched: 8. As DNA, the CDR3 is TGTGCCAGCAGCTTAGGTGAGCCAGGGACAGGTTCACCCCTCCACTTT. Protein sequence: CASSLGEPGTGSPLHF. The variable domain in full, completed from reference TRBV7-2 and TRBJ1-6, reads GAGVSQSPSNKVTEKGKDVELRCDPISGHTALYWYRQSLGQGLEFLIYFQGNSAPDKSGLPSDRFSAERTGGSVSTLTIQRTQQEDSAVYLCASSLGEPGTGSPLHFGNGTRLTVT.

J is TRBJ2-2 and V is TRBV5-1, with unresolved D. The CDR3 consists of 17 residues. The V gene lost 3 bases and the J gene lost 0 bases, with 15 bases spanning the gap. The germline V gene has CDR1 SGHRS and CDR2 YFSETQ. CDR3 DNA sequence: TGCGCCAGCAGCTCTGCGGCGGCAGCTTCGAACACCGGGGAGCTGTTTTTT. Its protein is CASSSAAAASNTGELFF.

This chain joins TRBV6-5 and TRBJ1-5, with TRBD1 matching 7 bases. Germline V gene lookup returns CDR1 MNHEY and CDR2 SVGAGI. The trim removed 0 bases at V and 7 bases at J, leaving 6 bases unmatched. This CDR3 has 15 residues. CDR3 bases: TGTGCCAGCAGTTACTCGACAGGGAGTAGGCAGCCCCAGCATTTT. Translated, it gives CASSYSTGSRQPQHF.

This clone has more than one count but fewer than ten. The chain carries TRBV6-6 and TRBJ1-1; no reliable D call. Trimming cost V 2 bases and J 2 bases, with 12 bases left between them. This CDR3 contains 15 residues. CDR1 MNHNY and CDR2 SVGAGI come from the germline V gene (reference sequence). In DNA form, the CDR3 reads TGTGCCAGCAGTTACCCCCCTGGAGGCAACACTGAAGCTTTCTTT. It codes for CASSYPPGGNTEAFF.

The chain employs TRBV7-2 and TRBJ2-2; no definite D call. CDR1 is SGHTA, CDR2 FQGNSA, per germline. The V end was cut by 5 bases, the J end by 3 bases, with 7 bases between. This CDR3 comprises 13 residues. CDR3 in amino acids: CASSATDTGELFF. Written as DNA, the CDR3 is TGTGCCAGCAGCGCCACAGACACCGGGGAGCTGTTTTTT.

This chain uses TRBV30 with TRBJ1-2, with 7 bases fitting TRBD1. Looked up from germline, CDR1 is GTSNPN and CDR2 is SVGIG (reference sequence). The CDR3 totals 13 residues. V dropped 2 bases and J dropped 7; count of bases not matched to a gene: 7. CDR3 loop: CAWSPTGSTGYTF. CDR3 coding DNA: TGTGCCTGGAGTCCGACAGGGTCGACTGGCTACACCTTC.

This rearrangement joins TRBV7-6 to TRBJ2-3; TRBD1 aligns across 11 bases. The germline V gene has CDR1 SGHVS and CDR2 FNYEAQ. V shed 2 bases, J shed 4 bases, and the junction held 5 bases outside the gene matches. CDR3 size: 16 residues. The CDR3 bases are TGTGCCAGCAGCTTAAGGCGGGACAGGGGGTCAGATACGCAGTATTTT. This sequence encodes CASSLRRDRGSDTQYF.

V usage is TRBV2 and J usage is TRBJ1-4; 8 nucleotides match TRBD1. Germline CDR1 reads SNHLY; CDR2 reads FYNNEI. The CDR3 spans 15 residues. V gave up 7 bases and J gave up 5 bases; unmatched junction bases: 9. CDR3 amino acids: CASNYDRGRNEKLFF. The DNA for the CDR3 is TGTGCCAGCAACTATGACAGGGGCCGAAATGAAAAACTGTTTTTT.

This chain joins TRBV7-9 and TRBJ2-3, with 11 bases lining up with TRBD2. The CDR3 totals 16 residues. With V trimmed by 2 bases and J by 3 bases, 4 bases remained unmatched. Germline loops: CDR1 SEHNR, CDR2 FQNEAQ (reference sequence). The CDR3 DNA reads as TGTGCCAGCAGCTTAATTCTAGCGGGGGGAACAGATACGCAGTATTTT. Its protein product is CASSLILAGGTDTQYF.

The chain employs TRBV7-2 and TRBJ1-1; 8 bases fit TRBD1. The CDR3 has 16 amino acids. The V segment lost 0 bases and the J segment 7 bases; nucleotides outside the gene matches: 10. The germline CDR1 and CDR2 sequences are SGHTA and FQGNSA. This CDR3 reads CASSLAGGRGTGEAFF. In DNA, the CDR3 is TGTGCCAGCAGCTTAGCAGGGGGGAGGGGGACAGGTGAAGCTTTCTTT. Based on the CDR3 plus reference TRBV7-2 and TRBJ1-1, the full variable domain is GAGVSQSPSNKVTEKGKDVELRCDPISGHTALYWYRQSLGQGLEFLIYFQGNSAPDKSGLPSDRFSAERTGGSVSTLTIQRTQQEDSAVYLCASSLAGGRGTGEAFFGQGTRLTVV.

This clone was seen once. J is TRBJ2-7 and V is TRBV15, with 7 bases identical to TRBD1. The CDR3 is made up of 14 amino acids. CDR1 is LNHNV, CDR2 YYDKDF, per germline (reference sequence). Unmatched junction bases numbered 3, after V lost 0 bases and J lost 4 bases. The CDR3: CATSREGRGYEQYF. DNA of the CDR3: TGTGCCACCAGCAGAGAGGGCAGGGGGTACGAGCAGTACTTC.

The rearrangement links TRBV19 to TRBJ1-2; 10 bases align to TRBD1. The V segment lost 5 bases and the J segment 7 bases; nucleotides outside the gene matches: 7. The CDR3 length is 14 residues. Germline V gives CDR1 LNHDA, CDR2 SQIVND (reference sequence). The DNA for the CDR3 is TGTGCCAGTAGTTCTGACAGGGGGCGCGGTGGCTACACCTTC. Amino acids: CASSSDRGRGGYTF.

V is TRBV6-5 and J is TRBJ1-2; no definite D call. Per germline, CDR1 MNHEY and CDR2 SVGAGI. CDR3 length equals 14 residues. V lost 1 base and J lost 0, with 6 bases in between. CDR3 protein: CASSYLQTNYGYTF. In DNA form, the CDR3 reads TGTGCCAGCAGTTACTTACAGACTAACTATGGCTACACCTTC.

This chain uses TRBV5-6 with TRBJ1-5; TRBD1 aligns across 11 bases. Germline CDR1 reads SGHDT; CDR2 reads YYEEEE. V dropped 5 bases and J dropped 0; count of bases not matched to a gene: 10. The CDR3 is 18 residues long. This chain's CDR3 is CASSHGQGALYSNQPQHF. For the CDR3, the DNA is TGTGCCAGCAGTCACGGACAGGGGGCCCTGTATAGCAATCAGCCCCAGCATTTT.

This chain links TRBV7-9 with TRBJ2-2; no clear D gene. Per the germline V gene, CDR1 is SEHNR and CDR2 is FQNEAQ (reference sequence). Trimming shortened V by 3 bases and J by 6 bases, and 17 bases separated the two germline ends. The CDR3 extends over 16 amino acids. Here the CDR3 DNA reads TGTGCCAGCAGCTTGGGCTCCACCTCCGTGGCCGGGGAGCTGTTTTTT. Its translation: CASSLGSTSVAGELFF. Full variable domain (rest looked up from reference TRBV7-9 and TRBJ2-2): DTGVSQNPRHKITKRGQNVTFRCDPISEHNRLYWYRQTLGQGPEFLTYFQNEAQLEKSRLLSDRFSAERPKGSFSTLEIQRTEQGDSAMYLCASSLGSTSVAGELFFGEGSRLTVL.

As DNA, the CDR3 is TGTGCCAGCACGGCAGGGAACTATGGCTACACCTTC. It specifies CASTAGNYGYTF. This chain joins TRBV25-1 and TRBJ1-2; perhaps TRBD1 as D (5 bases). This CDR3 is built from 12 residues. The ends were cut back, 7 bases at V and 2 bases at J, with 8 bases in the middle. Germline V gene data show CDR1 as MGHDK and CDR2 as SYGVNS.

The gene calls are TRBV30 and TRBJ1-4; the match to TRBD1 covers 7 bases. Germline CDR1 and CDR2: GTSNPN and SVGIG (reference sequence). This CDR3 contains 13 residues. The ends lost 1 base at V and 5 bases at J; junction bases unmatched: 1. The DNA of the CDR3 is TGTGCCTGGAGTGCGGACAGGAATGAAAAACTGTTTTTT. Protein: CAWSADRNEKLFF.

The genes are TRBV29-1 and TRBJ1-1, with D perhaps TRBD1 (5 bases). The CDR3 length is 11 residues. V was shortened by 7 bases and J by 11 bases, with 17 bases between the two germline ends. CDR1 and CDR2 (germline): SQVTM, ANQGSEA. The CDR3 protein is CSALSSGFAFF. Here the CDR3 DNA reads TGCAGCGCCCTGTCATCAGGGTTTGCTTTCTTT.